A single sample is the source of the 19 T cell receptor beta chains below, sequenced in a study of cytomegalovirus exposure and HLA in healthy donors. The primer mix had 60 Vbeta and 13 Jbeta primers. Here immunoSEQ multiplex PCR was the method, and the copy in TCRdb shows in-frame clones only, minus some. This table holds more than 50,000 clones, 65% to 80% found once. Sequencing was performed on PBMCs. These receptors originate from a man in his forties in good health and CMV-seropositive.

This chain joins TRBV4-1 and TRBJ2-3, with 10 bases aligning to TRBD1. The V and J ends lost 4 bases and 4 bases, in that order; junction bases with no gene match: 11. The CDR3 has 17 amino acids. Germline V lookup: CDR1 MGHRA, CDR2 YSYEKL. CDR3 sequence: CASSPDRGRLYSDTQYF. The DNA of the CDR3 is TGCGCCAGCAGCCCAGACAGGGGGCGTTTATATTCAGATACGCAGTATTTT.

The CDR3 is CASSFRLVGEQFF. The DNA of the CDR3 is TGTGCCAGCAGCTTTCGACTAGTTGGTGAGCAGTTCTTC. The chain couples TRBV5-5 to TRBJ2-1; TRBD2 might be the D (6 bases). Between the trimmed V and J ends, which lost 2 bases and 9 bases, there was a span of 12 bases. The germline V gene encodes CDR1 SGHKS and CDR2 YYEKEE (reference sequence). The CDR3 spans 13 residues.

The J gene is TRBJ1-5, the V gene TRBV9, with 11 bases lining up with TRBD1. V trimming: 3 bases; J trimming: 6 bases; junction bases outside the gene matches: 2. Germline lookup yields CDR1 SGDLS and CDR2 YYNGEE. CDR3 length equals 14 residues. The CDR3 sequence is CASSAGQGAQPQHF. Here the CDR3 DNA reads TGTGCCAGCAGCGCAGGACAGGGGGCTCAGCCCCAGCATTTT.

The genes are TRBV5-1 and TRBJ2-7, with D unclear. With 7 bases removed from V and 2 bases from J, the gap between germline ends came to 13 bases. CDR3 length equals 13 residues. Germline-derived CDR1 and CDR2 are SGHRS and YFSETQ. The CDR3 loop is CASEDDAAYEQYF. CDR3 sequence (DNA): TGCGCCAGCGAGGATGACGCAGCCTACGAGCAGTACTTC.

The chain joins TRBV12-5 to TRBJ2-4; TRBD2 might be the D (5 bases). The CDR3 loop spans 17 amino acids. The germline V and J ends were trimmed by 3 bases and 0 bases, with 15 bases remaining between them. Germline assignment: CDR1 LGHNT and CDR2 FRNRAP. The CDR3 bases are TGTGCTAGTGGTTTAATCCGGGAAGTACTAGCCAAAAACATTCAGTACTTC. Amino acids: CASGLIREVLAKNIQYF.

The chain recombines TRBV5-1 with TRBJ2-5; 11 bases agree with TRBD2. CDR1 and CDR2 from the germline V gene are SGHRS and YFSETQ. Germline trimming cut 4 bases from V and 2 bases from J; bases unmatched to any gene: 7. This CDR3 comprises 16 residues. This CDR3 is CASSTELAGVQETQYF. CDR3 in DNA: TGCGCCAGCAGCACGGAACTAGCGGGGGTACAAGAGACCCAGTACTTC.

This clone has a handful of counts. The chain combines TRBV6-5 with TRBJ2-6; weak D call: TRBD2 (6 bases). CDR1 is MNHEY, CDR2 SVGAGI, per germline. Trimming removed 10 bases at V and 0 bases at J, with 13 bases between. The CDR3 consists of 15 residues. CDR3 amino acids: CATNRGNSGANVLTF. CDR3 coding DNA: TGTGCCACAAACCGGGGGAACTCTGGGGCCAACGTCCTGACTTTC.

This clone was observed once. The rearrangement links TRBV11-1 to TRBJ2-7; 9 nucleotides match TRBD1. The J segment lost 2 bases and the V segment lost 3 bases, leaving 5 bases of the junction unmatched. CDR1 and CDR2 (germline): SGHAT, FQDESV (reference sequence). The CDR3 covers 15 residues. The CDR3 coding sequence is TGTGCCAGCAGCTTTTCGGACAGGGGTACCTACGAGCAGTACTTC. Its protein is CASSFSDRGTYEQYF.

The chain couples TRBV6-1 to TRBJ2-7, with 8 bases that match TRBD1. Losses at the gene ends were 4 bases for V and 1 base for J; bases not matched to a gene: 6. In germline, CDR1 is MNHNS, CDR2 SASEGT. The CDR3 spans 15 residues. The CDR3: CASSGRDRTSYEQYF. CDR3 in DNA: TGTGCCAGCAGTGGCCGGGACAGGACTTCCTACGAGCAGTACTTC.

This clone was seen only once. The chain couples TRBV5-8 to TRBJ1-2; 11 bases align to TRBD1. The CDR3 spans 18 residues. Looked up from germline, CDR1 is SGHTS and CDR2 is YDEGEE. The V segment lost 6 bases and the J segment 4 bases; nucleotides outside the gene matches: 17. In DNA, the CDR3 is TGTGCCAGCATACCAGCTTGGACAGGGGGCGTTAGAGGCTATGGCTACACCTTC. Amino acids: CASIPAWTGGVRGYGYTF.

The DNA of the CDR3 is TGTGCCAGCAGGCCCTCGGTGAGACAGGAGTTATATAGCAATCAGCCCCAGCATTTT. Translation gives CASRPSVRQELYSNQPQHF. The V gene is TRBV5-6, the J gene TRBJ1-5, with D tentatively TRBD1 (6 bases). Germline assignment: CDR1 SGHDT and CDR2 YYEEEE. The CDR3 spans 19 residues. V gave up 5 bases and J gave up 0 bases, with 24 bases separating them.

The chain has TRBV4-3 and TRBJ2-2, with a weak D call TRBD2 (6 bases). The CDR3 is 19 amino acids. V was shortened by 4 bases and J by 3 bases, with 24 bases between the two germline ends. CDR1 is LGHNA and CDR2 is YSLEER in the germline V gene. CDR3 in DNA: TGCGCCAGCAGCCCCGTCTCTTGGCCCCCCGGGGAGGACACCGGGGAGCTGTTTTTT. Its protein is CASSPVSWPPGEDTGELFF.

J is TRBJ1-1 and V is TRBV19; D unresolved. This CDR3 spans 13 amino acids. The V end was cut by 6 bases, the J end by 0 bases, with 8 bases between. Germline V gives CDR1 LNHDA, CDR2 SQIVND (reference sequence). CDR3: CASSKYMNTEAFF. CDR3 coding DNA: TGTGCCAGTAGCAAATACATGAACACTGAAGCTTTCTTT.

The genes are TRBV29-1 and TRBJ2-3, with D possibly being TRBD2 (5 bases). CDR1 and CDR2 (germline): SQVTM, ANQGSEA. The V end was cut by 3 bases, the J end by 1 base, with 8 bases between. The CDR3 loop spans 13 amino acids. The CDR3 spells CSVDVEGTDTQYF. The DNA for the CDR3 is TGCAGCGTTGACGTGGAGGGCACAGATACGCAGTATTTT.

V gene TRBV7-6 combines with J gene TRBJ1-2; the match to TRBD1 covers 7 bases. V lost 3 bases, J lost 5 bases, and 3 bases stayed unmatched. The CDR3 has 13 residues. The germline gives CDR1 SGHVS, CDR2 FNYEAQ. This chain's CDR3 is CASSFGQEYGYTF. Written as DNA, the CDR3 is TGTGCCAGCAGCTTCGGACAGGAGTATGGCTACACCTTC.

V usage is TRBV19 and J usage is TRBJ2-5; TRBD2 matches 7 bases. The CDR3 is 14 amino acids. The germline CDR1 and CDR2 sequences are LNHDA and SQIVND (reference sequence). V shed 4 bases, J shed 5 bases, and the junction held 7 bases outside the gene matches. The CDR3 loop reads CASSRPGRGETQYF. Written as DNA, the CDR3 is TGTGCCAGTAGTAGGCCAGGGCGGGGGGAGACCCAGTACTTC.

This clone was seen just once. V gene TRBV7-9 combines with J gene TRBJ1-5; 7 positions agree with TRBD1. V lost 5 bases to trimming and J lost 5 bases; unmatched junction nucleotides: 9. The germline gives CDR1 SEHNR, CDR2 FQNEAQ (reference sequence). CDR3 size: 15 residues. CDR3 in amino acids: CASSPGPTGDQPQHF. CDR3 nucleotides: TGTGCCAGCAGCCCTGGGCCCACAGGGGATCAGCCCCAGCATTTT.

V gene TRBV5-1 combines with J gene TRBJ2-5, with 7 bases matching TRBD2. The CDR3 has 14 residues. V trimming: 4 bases; J trimming: 3 bases; junction bases outside the gene matches: 6. Germline assignment: CDR1 SGHRS and CDR2 YFSETQ. Written as DNA, the CDR3 is TGCGCCAGCAGCCCTGGGGCGGGGGAAGAGACCCAGTACTTC. As protein: CASSPGAGEETQYF.

This clone was detected only a few times. The gene calls are TRBV7-3 and TRBJ2-1, with 9 bases identical to TRBD1. The J segment lost 8 bases and the V segment lost 5 bases, leaving 13 bases of the junction unmatched. Germline V gene data show CDR1 as SGHTA and CDR2 as FQGTGA. The CDR3 extends over 16 amino acids. CDR3 coding DNA: TGTGCCAGCAGCCCTACCCGGACAGGGGCCAAGGATGAGCAGTTCTTC. Translated: CASSPTRTGAKDEQFF.